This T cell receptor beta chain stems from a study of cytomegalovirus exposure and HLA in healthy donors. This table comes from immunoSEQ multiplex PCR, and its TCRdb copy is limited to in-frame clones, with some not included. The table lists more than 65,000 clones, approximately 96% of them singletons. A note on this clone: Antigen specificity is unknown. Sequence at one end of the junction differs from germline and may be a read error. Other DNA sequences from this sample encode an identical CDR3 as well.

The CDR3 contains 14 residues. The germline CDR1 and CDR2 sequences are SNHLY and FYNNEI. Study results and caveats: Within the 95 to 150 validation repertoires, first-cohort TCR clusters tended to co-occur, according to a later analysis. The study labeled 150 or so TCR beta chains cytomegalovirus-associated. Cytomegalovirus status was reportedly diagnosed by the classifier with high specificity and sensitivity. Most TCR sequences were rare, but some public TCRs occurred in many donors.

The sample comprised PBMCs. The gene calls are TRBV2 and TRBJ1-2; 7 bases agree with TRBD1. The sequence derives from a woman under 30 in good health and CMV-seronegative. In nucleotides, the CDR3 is TGTGCCAGCACCCAAACAGGGGCTAACTATGGCTACACCTTT. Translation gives CASTQTGANYGYTF.